The present T cell receptor (beta chain) was sequenced within a study of identical twins. Unique molecular identifiers were in the cDNA, with template-switch universal primer binding. Using its own MiXCR run on the 5' RACE reads, TCRdb lists one record per CDR3 protein. The data hold 200,000 to 250,000 distinct CDR3 sequences, with about 6.7% observed a single time. Regarding the study as a whole: Sharing of beta out-of-frame sequences by twins showed a weaker excess. A lower insertion count was a feature of abundant cord blood beta clonotypes, with no such feature in memory repertoires.

Germline loops: CDR1 SNHLY, CDR2 FYNNEI. There are 14 residues in the CDR3. Trimming took off 11 bases at V and 6 bases at J, with 21 bases between the two ends. This clonotype was counted only a few times. Its target is not known. The same data also went into a second study, on T cells expressing NK-cell markers. That work adds: The contribution of dominant NKG2C+ clonotypes to CD8+ T cells in a handful of donors was 1.0-7.0%.

The sequenced sample was CD8+ T cells sorted from blood. This sequence joins TRBV2 and TRBJ2-3, with a tentative D call TRBD2 (6 bases). The clonotype was recovered from a woman younger than 35 in good health. Written as DNA, the CDR3 is TGTGCCGGTATTACCAGCGGGCATCCCGATACGCAGTATTTT. This sequence encodes CAGITSGHPDTQYF.